This T cell receptor (beta chain) was recovered during a study of blood T cell repertoires in COVID-19 (TCRdb year 2020). Turning to the overall study: Collaborator samples came from the United States, Italy and Spain and covered acute and convalescent phases of COVID-19. The prospective study material was composed of cDNA or gDNA derived from T cells, B-cell-depleted T cells, or PBMCs. Nearly every sample came with metadata listing a de-identified subject ID, COVID-19 status, age in years and sex. Samples came from the ongoing ImmuneRACE study (first 160 participants) plus 1,254 subjects from 6 global collaborators. A freely available public database, intended as a resource for researchers studying the immune response to SARS-CoV-2, is where the repertoires were released. Where HLA class I and class II types were available, the types were taken from metadata supplied by the sample provider, not from assay-based typing. Subjects who had been exposed to COVID-19, were actively infected with it, or had recovered from it provided the deeply sampled blood TCRbeta repertoires that made up the dataset. What the study reported, not specific to this receptor: How much clinical and demographic metadata was included differed by source and by participant, and the metadata was provided uncurated.

TCRbeta CDR3 regions were amplified from genomic DNA by means of the immunoSEQ Assay, a bias-controlled multiplex PCR. The paper's data handling went like this. The number of nucleated cells in each sample was estimated by amplification of reference gene primers within the assay. Sequence reads were collapsed and filtered to measure the absolute abundance of every unique TCRbeta CDR3 rearrangement. For each sample, productive Simpson clonality was calculated as the square root of Simpson's diversity index over productive rearrangements. The table was pulled from immuneACCESS by TCRdb, which kept in-frame rearrangements only. Such tables lose some clones; where checked, under half of the loss comes from unresolved V genes, and the rest has no known cause. The V and J calls and the clone size are those of that table, but D and trimming were determined from the DNA. The sample table holds a few hundred thousand clones, of which about 85% were seen once. Together, the top ten hold approximately 5% of the sample.

Participants in the prospective study were enrolled through a virtual design, were aged 18 to 89 years, and lived in 20 to 30 United States geographic areas. In the prospective study, cohorts were assigned on the basis of participant-reported clinical history obtained from a screening survey and a study questionnaire. ImmuneRACE Cohort 3 recovered participants were defined by two consecutive negative NP/OP PCR tests, healthcare professional clearance, or symptom resolution. Each participant in the prospective study had whole blood, serum and a nasopharyngeal or oropharyngeal swab collected by mobile phlebotomists. Prospective study participants could optionally give additional blood draws and questionnaires over an approximately two-month period. Prospective study blood samples were shipped either frozen or at room temperature before DNA extraction. With regard to this clone: It has no known antigen specificity. Per-nucleotide qualities are absent, and no much larger clonotype sits a single base away.

This receptor was obtained from a woman aged 25 to 39 who had recovered from COVID-19. Specimen: PBMCs or T cells enriched from blood (not recorded which).

The DNA reads as follows: TGTGCCAGCAGTGAGGAGGGGTTTGGAAACACCATATATTTT. It codes for CASSEEGFGNTIYF. The sequence links TRBV6-1 to TRBJ1-3; possibly the D gene is TRBD1, per 5 matching bases. From the cysteine up to the phenylalanine, the CDR3 has a length of 14 residues. The kept DNA is CDR3 alone, 42 bases in frame from the first base. Via the germline V gene, CDR1 is MNHNS and CDR2 SASEGT. The junction shows trimming of 3 bases on V and 3 bases on J, plus 9 bases between the germline ends.